This T cell receptor beta chain was retrieved from a study of shared clonotypes between healthy human individuals. General study points: The study drew on few donors, limiting represented genetic and exposure-history diversity. All-four-donor shared clonotypes had higher generation probabilities than non-shared clonotypes did.

To note about this clone: Its specificity is not known.

Genomic DNA (from each subset) was split evenly across several immunoSEQ plates. Each sorted subset replicate got 200 ng genomic DNA, 30,000 or so genomes. Sequenced by immunoSEQ multiplex PCR; TCRdb stores in-frame clones only, minus some. In the table there are around 600,000 clones, 95% to 98% of which are singletons. J gave up 6 bases and V 4 bases, and 6 bases lay outside the gene matches. The CDR3 extends over 13 amino acids. CDR1 MNHNY and CDR2 SVGAGI come from the germline V gene (reference sequence). The TCR comes from a woman aged 25 to 39 in good health. Sequenced material: naive CD4+ T cells sorted from blood. The subset is: CD45RA+ positively selected. This chain joins TRBV6-6 and TRBJ2-7, with 7 bases that match TRBD2. As DNA, the CDR3 is TGTGCCAGCAGTTCTGGCGGGAGCTTCGAGCAGTACTTC. This sequence encodes CASSSGGSFEQYF.